The present T cell receptor (beta chain) was sequenced within a study of T cells in Graves' hyperthyroidism and ophthalmopathy. About the research overall: Peripheral blood specimens were obtained at initial diagnosis, prior to any treatment.

It was considered stable Graves' hyperthyroidism when ophthalmopathy did not progress within 18 months. With respect to this clonotype: What it binds is not known.

Researchers amplified the TCR beta CDR3 regions from RNA transcripts. HTBI primers were used for first-round RT-PCR of the TCR CDR3. MiXCR, run by TCRdb on the multiplex PCR reads, gives a single entry per CDR3 protein. This table has about 380,000 distinct CDR3 sequences, around 13% appearing once. Trimming cost V 5 bases and J 4 bases; bases outside gene matches: 14. This CDR3 is 17 amino acids long. Germline-derived CDR1 and CDR2 are SGHAT and FQNNGV. Study outcomes and limitations: Within blood appeared most thyroid clonotypes that had expanded above 0.001. Classification by a 13 V-J model distinguished ophthalmopathy from stable hyperthyroidism.

The chain joins TRBV11-2 to TRBJ2-5, with 9 bases matching TRBD2. Specimen: blood. This receptor was taken from a woman in her sixties with Graves' hyperthyroidism. The CDR3 DNA reads TGTGCCAGCAGCCTGACCTGGACTAGCGAGATTCGAGAGACCCAGTACTTC. This codes for CASSLTWTSEIRETQYF.